Listed below are T cell receptor beta chains from one sample, sequenced in a study of CD8+CD57+ T cells in acquired aplastic anemia. MiXCR, applied by TCRdb to the reads, yields one record per CDR3 protein. The table lists around 500,000 distinct CDR3 sequences, roughly a third of them singletons, with roughly 0.8% in the top ten. Sequencing input: sorted CD4+, CD8+, or CD8+CD57+ T cells (not recorded which) from PBMCs. These receptors all come from a human donor with aplastic anemia. Both conserved end residues are part of each CDR3. The D gene is left open where the match is weak. Expanded clones get a size class; other rows say once, few or many, or leave the size out.

d_call: -
v_call: TRBV29-1
j_call: TRBJ1-3
clone_size: -
cdr3_nt: TGCAGCGTTACCCGGGTCTCCAGCTCTGGAAACACCATATATTTT
cdr3_aa: CSVTRVSSSGNTIYF

d_call: -
v_call: TRBV7-2
j_call: TRBJ2-7
clone_size: many
cdr3_nt: TGTGCCAGCAGCTTGGGGGGGCACCCCCAGCAGTACTTC
cdr3_aa: CASSLGGHPQQYF

d_call: -
v_call: TRBV5-4
j_call: TRBJ1-2
clone_size: -
cdr3_nt: TGTGCCACCAATCGTCAGGGGCGCCGAATCTATGGCTACACCTTC
cdr3_aa: CATNRQGRRIYGYTF

d_call: -
v_call: TRBV7-2
j_call: TRBJ1-1
clone_size: -
cdr3_nt: TGTGCCAGCAGCTTAGAGACAGGAAGGATGAACACTGAAGCTTTCTTT
cdr3_aa: CASSLETGRMNTEAFF

d_call: -
v_call: TRBV20-1
j_call: TRBJ2-5
clone_size: -
cdr3_nt: TGCAGTGCCCCCCCGCAGGGTGAGACCCAGTACTTC
cdr3_aa: CSAPPQGETQYF

d_call: -
v_call: TRBV29-1
j_call: TRBJ2-3
clone_size: many
cdr3_nt: TGCAGCGTTGCAAGCTCCACAGATACGCAGTATTTT
cdr3_aa: CSVASSTDTQYF

d_call: -
v_call: TRBV5-1
j_call: TRBJ2-1
clone_size: -
cdr3_nt: TGCGCCAGCAGGACGTCCCAGAATAACAATGAGCAGTTCTTC
cdr3_aa: CASRTSQNNNEQFF

d_call: -
v_call: TRBV10-3
j_call: TRBJ1-1
clone_size: many
cdr3_nt: TGTGCCATCAGTGGGGAACAGGGGAACACTGAAGCTTTCTTT
cdr3_aa: CAISGEQGNTEAFF

d_call: -
v_call: TRBV6-1
j_call: TRBJ1-2
clone_size: many
cdr3_nt: TGTGCCAGCACCTCGGGGGGCAGAGGCTACACCTTC
cdr3_aa: CASTSGGRGYTF

d_call: -
v_call: TRBV19
j_call: TRBJ1-5
clone_size: many
cdr3_nt: TGTGCCAGTAGTGAACAGGGATTGAGCAATCAGCCCCAGCATTTT
cdr3_aa: CASSEQGLSNQPQHF

d_call: -
v_call: TRBV20-1
j_call: TRBJ1-5
clone_size: many
cdr3_nt: TGCAGTGCTAGCCAGGGAACTGGCAATCAGCCCCAGCATTTT
cdr3_aa: CSASQGTGNQPQHF

d_call: -
v_call: TRBV29-1
j_call: TRBJ2-7
clone_size: many
cdr3_nt: TGCAGCGTGAATGGGAGACTAGTCGGCGAGCAGTACTTC
cdr3_aa: CSVNGRLVGEQYF

d_call: -
v_call: TRBV12-3/TRBV12-4
j_call: TRBJ1-5
clone_size: few
cdr3_nt: TGTGCCAGCAGTTCCTCAGGGTTCCAGCCCCAGCATTTT
cdr3_aa: CASSSSGFQPQHF

d_call: TRBD1
v_call: TRBV10-3
j_call: TRBJ2-7
clone_size: few
cdr3_nt: TGTGCCAGCAGTGAGCGGACAGGTTCCTACGAGCAGTACTTC
cdr3_aa: CASSERTGSYEQYF

d_call: -
v_call: TRBV4-3
j_call: TRBJ2-2
clone_size: -
cdr3_nt: TGCGCCAGCAGCCAAGCGTCTGGATGGACCGGGGAGCTGTTTTTT
cdr3_aa: CASSQASGWTGELFF

d_call: -
v_call: TRBV29-1
j_call: TRBJ1-1
clone_size: few
cdr3_nt: TGCAGCGTTGGCACCTTGAGGTCAGTGAACACTGAAGCTTTCTTT
cdr3_aa: CSVGTLRSVNTEAFF

d_call: -
v_call: TRBV24-1
j_call: TRBJ2-3
clone_size: -
cdr3_nt: TGTGCCACCAGTGATTTTAAAGATAGCACAGATACGCAGTATTTT
cdr3_aa: CATSDFKDSTDTQYF

d_call: -
v_call: TRBV10-3
j_call: TRBJ1-5
clone_size: once
cdr3_nt: TGTGCTGGCACTGGGGGGAATACAAATCAGCCCCAGCATTTT
cdr3_aa: CAGTGGNTNQPQHF

d_call: -
v_call: TRBV29-1
j_call: TRBJ2-1
clone_size: -
cdr3_nt: TGCAGCCCCACCCTGTCTGGTGAGCAGTTCTTC
cdr3_aa: CSPTLSGEQFF

d_call: TRBD1
v_call: TRBV19
j_call: TRBJ1-4
clone_size: few
cdr3_nt: TGTGCCAGTAGTACGGGAAGGGGGCCAACTAATGAAAAACTGTTTTTT
cdr3_aa: CASSTGRGPTNEKLFF

d_call: -
v_call: TRBV5-5
j_call: TRBJ1-6
clone_size: few
cdr3_nt: TGTGCCAGCAGCCAAAGGGAAAACAATTCACCCCTCCACTTT
cdr3_aa: CASSQRENNSPLHF

d_call: -
v_call: TRBV2
j_call: TRBJ1-1
clone_size: -
cdr3_nt: TGTGCCAGCAGTTTATCACAGACGTTTCTGAACACTGAAGCTTTCTTT
cdr3_aa: CASSLSQTFLNTEAFF

d_call: -
v_call: TRBV11-1
j_call: TRBJ1-1
clone_size: -
cdr3_nt: TGTGCCAGCAGCTTATCCCCAGGGATGAACACTGAAGCTTTCTTT
cdr3_aa: CASSLSPGMNTEAFF

d_call: TRBD2
v_call: TRBV20-1
j_call: TRBJ2-7
clone_size: -
cdr3_nt: TGCAGTGGAGTAAGACTAGCGGTTGGCGCCTACGAGCAGTACTTC
cdr3_aa: CSGVRLAVGAYEQYF

d_call: TRBD1
v_call: TRBV19
j_call: TRBJ2-7
clone_size: -
cdr3_nt: TGTGCCAGTAGTATGGACAGGGACTCCTACGAGCAGTACTTC
cdr3_aa: CASSMDRDSYEQYF

d_call: -
v_call: TRBV7-9
j_call: TRBJ1-1
clone_size: -
cdr3_nt: TGTGCCAGCAGCTTAATAGACGAAGCTTTCTTT
cdr3_aa: CASSLIDEAFF

d_call: -
v_call: TRBV2
j_call: TRBJ1-6
clone_size: -
cdr3_nt: TGTGCCAGCAGCCAGGACAGCCATAATTCACCCCTCCACTTT
cdr3_aa: CASSQDSHNSPLHF

d_call: TRBD1
v_call: TRBV6-1
j_call: TRBJ2-7
clone_size: -
cdr3_nt: TGTGCCAGCTCACAAGGGACAGACTCCTACGAGCAGTACTTC
cdr3_aa: CASSQGTDSYEQYF

d_call: -
v_call: TRBV15
j_call: TRBJ1-4
clone_size: -
cdr3_nt: TGTGCCACCAGCGTCGGGGGGACTAATGAAAAACTGTTTTTT
cdr3_aa: CATSVGGTNEKLFF

d_call: -
v_call: TRBV11-2
j_call: TRBJ2-1
clone_size: -
cdr3_nt: TGTGCCAGCAGCTTAGATGCGGCGGGGAGTATCTACAATGAGCAGTTCTTC
cdr3_aa: CASSLDAAGSIYNEQFF

d_call: -
v_call: TRBV2
j_call: TRBJ1-5
clone_size: -
cdr3_nt: TGTGCCAGCAGTAGGGGCAGGGATAGCGGTCAGCCCCAGCATTTT
cdr3_aa: CASSRGRDSGQPQHF

d_call: TRBD1
v_call: TRBV7-3
j_call: TRBJ1-1
clone_size: few
cdr3_nt: TGTGCCAGCAGCGAAACCGGGACAGAGAACACTGAAGCTTTCTTT
cdr3_aa: CASSETGTENTEAFF

d_call: TRBD1
v_call: TRBV19
j_call: TRBJ1-1
clone_size: many
cdr3_nt: TGTGCCAGTAGGCGAAGACAGGGGGCTGGGACTGAAGCTTTCTTT
cdr3_aa: CASRRRQGAGTEAFF

d_call: TRBD1
v_call: TRBV19
j_call: TRBJ1-5
clone_size: -
cdr3_nt: TGTGCCAGTAGCCGACAGGGGGTGGGCAATCAGCCCCAGCATTTT
cdr3_aa: CASSRQGVGNQPQHF

d_call: -
v_call: TRBV29-1
j_call: TRBJ1-1
clone_size: -
cdr3_nt: TGCAGCGTTCTTGGTGCGGACACTGAAGCTTTCTTT
cdr3_aa: CSVLGADTEAFF

d_call: -
v_call: TRBV10-3
j_call: TRBJ2-2
clone_size: -
cdr3_nt: TGTGCCAGCAGTGAAATCGGTGTAGGGGAGGACACCGGGGAGCTGTTTTTT
cdr3_aa: CASSEIGVGEDTGELFF

d_call: TRBD1
v_call: TRBV5-1
j_call: TRBJ1-2
clone_size: many
cdr3_nt: TGCGCCAGCAGCTTGGGGGACAGCAGCTATGGCTACACCTTC
cdr3_aa: CASSLGDSSYGYTF

d_call: -
v_call: TRBV9
j_call: TRBJ1-2
clone_size: many
cdr3_nt: TGTGCCAGCAGCGTAGTTCGGCAGGGACCCTATGGCTACACCTTC
cdr3_aa: CASSVVRQGPYGYTF

d_call: -
v_call: TRBV7-3
j_call: TRBJ2-1
clone_size: -
cdr3_nt: TGTGCCAGCAGCTTATACGGGGGAGGACCCTACAATGAGCAGTTCTTC
cdr3_aa: CASSLYGGGPYNEQFF

d_call: TRBD2
v_call: TRBV2
j_call: TRBJ2-5
clone_size: -
cdr3_nt: TGTGCCAGCAGGGGGACTAGCGGGGGCGGCTGGGGCTTATGGTACTTC
cdr3_aa: CASRGTSGGGWGLWYF

d_call: TRBD2
v_call: TRBV29-1
j_call: TRBJ2-1
clone_size: -
cdr3_nt: TGCAGCGTTGTATCAGCGGGATCCTACAATGAGCAGTTCTTC
cdr3_aa: CSVVSAGSYNEQFF

d_call: -
v_call: TRBV7-8
j_call: TRBJ1-1
clone_size: -
cdr3_nt: TGTGCCAGCAGCTTTTCTCCAACAACTGAAGCTTTCTTT
cdr3_aa: CASSFSPTTEAFF

d_call: -
v_call: TRBV2
j_call: TRBJ2-5
clone_size: many
cdr3_nt: TGTGCCAGCAGTGCGGGGCAGTCGACGGAGACCCAGTACTTC
cdr3_aa: CASSAGQSTETQYF

d_call: -
v_call: TRBV14
j_call: TRBJ2-7
clone_size: many
cdr3_nt: TGTGCCAGCAGCCAAGCGGGGAGCCACGAGCAGTACTTC
cdr3_aa: CASSQAGSHEQYF

d_call: -
v_call: TRBV2
j_call: TRBJ2-5
clone_size: many
cdr3_nt: TGTGCCGGTAAAGTGTGGGAGGAAGAGACCCAGTACTTC
cdr3_aa: CAGKVWEEETQYF

d_call: -
v_call: TRBV2
j_call: TRBJ1-3
clone_size: -
cdr3_nt: TGTGCCAGCAGTTACGGTGGGAATACTGGAAACACCATATATTTT
cdr3_aa: CASSYGGNTGNTIYF